This entry lists 28 T cell receptor beta chains sequenced from one sample in a study of CD8 T cells in Susac syndrome. RNA in amounts of about 0.5 to 1 ug was reverse transcribed with random hexamers. In TCRdb, the immunoSEQ multiplex PCR reads were re-called with MiXCR into one record per CDR3 protein. Among about 180,000 distinct CDR3 sequences, about 95% were seen once, and the ten largest hold 0.099%. Sequenced sample: CD4+ T cells from PBMCs. Every receptor here comes from a human donor with Susac syndrome.

J is TRBJ2-2 and V is TRBV20-1, with 11 bases lining up with TRBD2. Trimming removed 3 bases from V and 2 bases from J; junction bases left unmatched: 2. Germline CDR1 is DFQATT and CDR2 is SNEGSKA (reference sequence). The CDR3 extends over 15 amino acids. This chain's CDR3 is CSASGTSGNTGELFF. The CDR3 coding sequence is TGCAGTGCTAGTGGGACTAGCGGAAACACCGGGGAGCTGTTTTTT.

The chain links TRBV12-3 or TRBV12-4 to TRBJ2-5, with D possibly called TRBD1 or TRBD2 (5 bases each). The CDR3 has 13 residues. Trimming cost V 4 bases and J 7 bases, with 13 bases left between them. In DNA form, the CDR3 reads TGTGCCAGCAGTTCCAGGGACGGCGGGACCCAGTACTTC. As protein: CASSSRDGGTQYF.

The chain couples TRBV3-1 to TRBJ2-3; no reliable D call. This CDR3 has 12 residues. Germline V gene lookup returns CDR1 LGHDT and CDR2 YNNKEL (reference sequence). V was trimmed by 0 bases and J by 5 bases, leaving 3 bases between them. CDR3 sequence reads: CASSQDKDTQYF. As DNA, the CDR3 is TGTGCCAGCAGCCAAGATAAAGATACGCAGTATTTT.

Only one count was recorded for this clonotype. The chain carries TRBV5-1 and TRBJ2-2; D is unresolved. CDR3 length: 13 amino acids. Germline-derived CDR1 and CDR2 are SGHRS and YFSETQ. The ends were cut back, 1 base at V and 7 bases at J, with 8 bases in the middle. In nucleotides, the CDR3 is TGCGCCAGCAGCTTGTCCTGGGACGGGGAGCTGTTTTTT. Protein product: CASSLSWDGELFF.

The chain uses TRBV10-3 and TRBJ1-6; TRBD1 might be the D (6 bases). Germline V gene data show CDR1 as ENHRY and CDR2 as SYGVKD. This CDR3 contains 18 residues. Trimming shortened V by 2 bases and J by 5 bases, and 19 bases separated the two germline ends. The CDR3 DNA sequence: TGTGCCATCAGTGAGCTCGTCGCGGGAAGGGGGAATAATTCACCCCTCCACTTT. Amino acids: CAISELVAGRGNNSPLHF.

The V call is TRBV7-6, the J call TRBJ2-2; D unresolved. Germline values: CDR1 SGHVS, CDR2 FNYEAQ. Trimming left V 1 base short and J 6 bases short, with 12 bases between. The CDR3 length is 15 residues. CDR3 nucleotide sequence: TGTGCCAGCAGCTTAGACGACACCGCTCCCGGGGAGCTGTTTTTT. This translates into CASSLDDTAPGELFF.

This chain joins TRBV28 and TRBJ2-3, with D tentatively TRBD1 (5 bases). The CDR3 consists of 17 residues. Germline assignment: CDR1 MDHEN and CDR2 SYDVKM. The V end lost 6 bases, the J end lost 3 bases, and 22 bases lay between the germline ends. This CDR3 is CASSSPLGAQITDTQYF. CDR3 sequence (DNA): TGTGCCAGCAGCTCTCCTCTAGGGGCCCAAATAACAGATACGCAGTATTTT.

The chain uses TRBV20-1 and TRBJ2-7, with D perhaps TRBD2 (6 bases). The CDR3 runs 13 residues. Trimming removed 3 bases at V and 3 bases at J, with 12 bases between. Germline CDR1 DFQATT, CDR2 SNEGSKA (reference sequence). Here the CDR3 DNA reads TGCAGTGCTAGGTCCGGGAGAAACTACGAGCAGTACTTC. This translates into CSARSGRNYEQYF.

The chain carries TRBV30 and TRBJ2-3; D gene ambiguous. Looked up from germline, CDR1 is GTSNPN and CDR2 is SVGIG (reference sequence). The CDR3 is 11 amino acids. V was pared by 4 bases and J by 11 bases, with 13 bases between. In DNA, the CDR3 is TGTGCCTGGAAAGAGTCGGTGGTGCAGTATTTT. Its translation is CAWKESVVQYF.

CDR3 sequence reads: CASSSTAYTEAFF. The CDR3 DNA is TGTGCCAGCAGTTCGACGGCCTACACTGAAGCTTTCTTT. J is TRBJ1-1 and V is TRBV25-1; D remains ambiguous. CDR1 and CDR2 (germline): MGHDK, SYGVNS. Trimming pared 5 bases from V and 3 bases from J, leaving 10 bases between. The CDR3 consists of 13 residues.

The CDR3 here is CASSSDVLTGELFF. The CDR3 DNA reads TGCGCCAGCAGCTCGGACGTCCTAACCGGGGAGCTGTTTTTT. V and J are TRBV5-1 and TRBJ2-2, with D hard to call. Germline lookup yields CDR1 SGHRS and CDR2 YFSETQ. The CDR3 is 14 amino acids. Trimming took 3 bases from V and 5 from J, leaving 11 bases between them.

The J gene is TRBJ1-2, the V gene TRBV7-2; no clear D gene. Between the trimmed V and J ends, which lost 3 bases and 6 bases, there was a span of 8 bases. From germline, CDR1 is SGHTA and CDR2 FQGNSA. There are 12 residues in the CDR3. The CDR3 spells CASSLDGDGYTF. Here the CDR3 DNA reads TGTGCCAGCAGCTTGGACGGCGATGGCTACACCTTC.

The CDR3 here is CSARGASGVDEQYF. DNA for the CDR3: TGCAGTGCTAGAGGCGCTAGCGGGGTGGACGAGCAGTACTTC. V usage is TRBV20-1 and J usage is TRBJ2-7; 9 bases fit TRBD2. The junction had 6 bases not matched to a gene; V was cut back by 1 base and J by 5 bases. Germline CDR1 DFQATT, CDR2 SNEGSKA (reference sequence). CDR3 length: 14 amino acids.

The chain links TRBV27 to TRBJ2-3, with D possibly being TRBD2 (6 bases). With 8 bases removed from V and 0 bases from J, the gap between germline ends came to 12 bases. Germline CDR1 is MNHEY and CDR2 is SMNVEV (reference sequence). This CDR3 is built from 14 residues. This CDR3 is CASRKRASTDTQYF. The CDR3 nucleotides are TGTGCCAGCCGGAAGCGGGCTAGCACAGATACGCAGTATTTT.

The table lists this clonotype with a count of one. This rearrangement joins TRBV18 to TRBJ1-1, with 7 bases fitting TRBD1. Trimming at V came to 3 bases and at J to 4 bases, leaving 11 bases not matched to a gene. The CDR3 sequence is 16 residues long. CDR1 is KGHSH, CDR2 LQKENI, per germline. CDR3 region: CASSPAGTVRGTEAFF. The CDR3 DNA reads TGTGCCAGCTCACCGGCAGGGACAGTCCGGGGCACTGAAGCTTTCTTT.

This chain joins TRBV15 and TRBJ1-2; D remains ambiguous. Deletions cut 0 bases from V and 4 bases from J, with 9 bases between. CDR1 is LNHNV and CDR2 is YYDKDF in the germline V gene (reference sequence). This CDR3 region has 14 residues. CDR3 sequence: CATSRDRTAYGYTF. CDR3 sequence (DNA): TGTGCCACCAGCAGAGATAGGACGGCCTATGGCTACACCTTC.

In DNA form, the CDR3 reads TGTGCCAGCAGCTTAGCGACACCTACGAACACTGAAGCTTTCTTT. Translation gives CASSLATPTNTEAFF. V gene TRBV7-9 combines with J gene TRBJ1-1, with D unclear. Looked up from germline, CDR1 is SEHNR and CDR2 is FQNEAQ (reference sequence). The CDR3 consists of 15 residues. The V and J ends lost 0 bases and 1 base respectively, with 9 bases between them.

J is TRBJ2-3 and V is TRBV7-9, with a tentative D call TRBD1 (5 bases). This CDR3 comprises 12 residues. Germline CDR1 SEHNR, CDR2 FQNEAQ (reference sequence). Trimming cost V 3 bases and J 13 bases, with 14 bases left between them. CDR3 region: CASSFTKLGEYF. CDR3 DNA: TGTGCCAGCAGCTTCACAAAGTTAGGGGAGTATTTT.

The V and J genes are TRBV4-1 and TRBJ2-2; D gene unclear. V gave up 2 bases and J gave up 8 bases, with 9 bases separating them. Germline CDR1 MGHRA, CDR2 YSYEKL. The CDR3 consists of 13 residues. Here the CDR3 reads CASSQSPAGELFF. As DNA, the CDR3 is TGCGCCAGCAGCCAAAGCCCCGCGGGGGAGCTGTTTTTT.

This chain uses TRBV6-5 with TRBJ1-1; D is ambiguous. Germline-derived CDR1 and CDR2 are MNHEY and SVGAGI. Trimming took off 5 bases at V and 1 base at J, with 8 bases between the two ends. The CDR3 has 13 residues. The DNA of the CDR3 is TGTGCCAGCAGTAGGGTCGGGAACACTGAAGCTTTCTTT. Its protein product is CASSRVGNTEAFF.

In its sample, this clonotype was seen once. The J gene is TRBJ1-1, the V gene TRBV5-1, with D unclear. CDR1 SGHRS and CDR2 YFSETQ come from the germline V gene. This CDR3 contains 14 residues. V was trimmed by 6 bases and J by 2 bases, leaving 14 bases between them. The CDR3 loop reads CASKWASLNTEAFF. CDR3 bases: TGCGCCAGCAAGTGGGCATCGCTAAACACTGAAGCTTTCTTT. Looking up the rest from reference TRBV5-1 and TRBJ1-1 gives the full variable domain: KAGVTQTPRYLIKTRGQQVTLSCSPISGHRSVSWYQQTPGQGLQFLFEYFSETQRNKGNFPGRFSGRQFSNSRSEMNVSTLELGDSALYLCASKWASLNTEAFFGQGTRLTVV.

The rearrangement uses TRBV30 and TRBJ1-1; no definite D call. Germline lookup yields CDR1 GTSNPN and CDR2 SVGIG (reference sequence). Trimming shortened V by 4 bases and J by 0 bases, and 12 bases separated the two germline ends. CDR3 length: 14 residues. Here the CDR3 DNA reads TGTGCCTGGAACCCAGCCTCCATGAACACTGAAGCTTTCTTT. Protein: CAWNPASMNTEAFF.

The chain has TRBV28 and TRBJ2-5, with D perhaps TRBD1 or TRBD2 (5 bases each). Germline CDR1 and CDR2: MDHEN and SYDVKM. The CDR3 is made up of 13 amino acids. Trimming left V 10 bases short and J 0 bases short, with 12 bases between. CDR3 loop: CANTGPHQETQYF. CDR3 sequence (DNA): TGTGCCAACACGGGACCCCACCAAGAGACCCAGTACTTC.

The chain has TRBV5-1 and TRBJ1-1; D is unclear. The CDR3 is 15 residues long. V lost 0 bases to trimming and J lost 2 bases, with 11 bases between them. Per germline, CDR1 SGHRS and CDR2 YFSETQ. CDR3 amino acids: CASSLASGRNTEAFF. The CDR3 coding sequence is TGCGCCAGCAGCTTGGCGAGCGGGAGAAACACTGAAGCTTTCTTT.

This clonotype has just one count. The chain is built from TRBV25-1 and TRBJ2-3; 10 bases map to TRBD2. Unmatched junction bases numbered 8, after V lost 0 bases and J lost 8 bases. The CDR3 extends over 16 amino acids. Germline V CDR1 and CDR2: MGHDK, SYGVNS. CDR3 DNA: TGTGCCAGCAGTGAATATTGGGGGACTAGCGAGAGTACGCAGTATTTT. Protein sequence: CASSEYWGTSESTQYF.

The chain is built from TRBV7-8 and TRBJ2-7, with D tentatively TRBD1 (6 bases). Per the germline V gene, CDR1 is SGHVS and CDR2 is FQNEAQ. Trimming pared 1 base from V and 5 bases from J, leaving 18 bases between. This CDR3 has 16 amino acids. The CDR3 spells CASSLGRQVRKHEQYF. CDR3 DNA sequence: TGTGCCAGCAGCTTAGGGCGACAGGTTCGGAAGCACGAGCAGTACTTC.

The chain combines TRBV7-2 with TRBJ2-5; 9 bases line up with TRBD2. CDR3 length: 19 residues. Germline trimming cut 3 bases from V and 5 bases from J; bases unmatched to any gene: 19. Germline V lookup: CDR1 SGHTA, CDR2 FQGNSA. CDR3 coding DNA: TGTGCCAGCAGCTTTGCGGCATCCAGGAGTAGCGGGAGATGGGAGACCCAGTACTTC. Amino acid sequence: CASSFAASRSSGRWETQYF.

The V gene is TRBV7-2, the J gene TRBJ1-1; no clear D. CDR3 length: 14 residues. Trimming took 7 bases from V and 2 from J, leaving 14 bases between them. Per germline, CDR1 SGHTA and CDR2 FQGNSA. The CDR3 loop reads CASTPRPGNTEAFF. CDR3 DNA sequence: TGTGCCAGCACCCCAAGGCCTGGTAACACTGAAGCTTTCTTT.